Following are 27 T cell receptor beta chains from one sample sequenced in a study of tumor-infiltrating lymphocytes in primary liver carcinoma (dated by TCRdb to about 2017). Total RNA and DNA were co-extracted without cell sorting from around 20-30 mg of bulk tissue using the AllPrep DNA/RNA mini kit. The sequencer listed for this sample is Illumina HiSeq 2500. TCRbeta-specific cDNA was reverse-transcribed from 500 ng total RNA using a constant-region primer and ProtoScript II reverse transcriptase. Construction of the TCRbeta libraries relied on three nested rounds of multiplex PCR, following a slightly modified ARM-PCR procedure. Each of the first two PCR rounds ran for around 10 cycles using multiplex TRBV1-TRBV30 forward primers together with a Cbeta reverse primer. The raw public reads went through TCRdb reprocessing: fastp at Q25, MiXCR clone calling, in-frame beta chains kept. Under each unique CDR3 protein, matching rows form one entry showing the most common genes and DNA. Present in this sample are 50,000 or so distinct CDR3 sequences, roughly 80% of which were seen just once. The ten largest clonotypes hold roughly 24% of the sample.

The sample comprised liver tumor tissue from sampling region 5. The cell subset or site label of this sample denotes: tumor region T5, tumor centre. These receptors were taken from a man in his forties with primary liver carcinoma and hepatitis B virus infection.

As for this clonotype: A much larger clonotype is one base distant, so this may be a read error. This rearrangement joins TRBV19 to TRBJ1-1; D gene uncertain. The germline V gene encodes CDR1 LNHDA and CDR2 SQIVND (reference sequence). This CDR3 has 13 amino acids. DNA for the CDR3: TGTGCTAGCAACAGTGATGGGGACACTGAAGCTTTCTTT. Protein product: CASNSDGDTEAFF.

A remark on this clonotype: At one boundary the junction diverges from the germline segment, which might be a read error. V and J are TRBV29-1 and TRBJ1-1; D gene uncertain. The germline gives CDR1 SQVTM, CDR2 ANQGSEA. The CDR3 runs 15 residues. The CDR3 loop reads CGVGPEWGMVAEAFF. In DNA, the CDR3 is TGTGGCGTTGGTCCAGAGTGGGGTATGGTCGCTGAAGCTTTCTTT.

This clonotype was found a few times. The conserved phenylalanine or tryptophan is not found at the CDR3 terminus, so this likely reflects a read error. The V gene is TRBV6-6, the J gene TRBJ2-3; D gene ambiguous. This CDR3 contains 13 residues. Germline lookup yields CDR1 MNHNY and CDR2 SVGAGI (reference sequence). The CDR3 reads CAISYSTTDTQYY. The CDR3 DNA reads as TGTGCCATCAGTTACTCAACGACAGATACGCAGTATTAT.

This clonotype has a single count. Likely a read error: the CDR3 ends without its conserved phenylalanine or tryptophan. V gene TRBV28 combines with J gene TRBJ2-1; maybe TRBD1 (6 bases). Per germline, CDR1 MDHEN and CDR2 SYDVKM. CDR3 length: 15 residues. The CDR3 protein is CASSLGQSSYNEQFL. The CDR3 DNA reads TGTGCCAGCAGTCTGGGACAAAGCTCCTATAATGAGCAGTTCTTA.

Regarding this clonotype: The germline gene is not matched at one end of the junction; a read error may be the cause. The rearrangement uses TRBV4-3 and TRBJ2-5, with D maybe TRBD2 (6 bases). Germline V gives CDR1 LGHNA, CDR2 YSLEER. This CDR3 is 16 amino acids long. CDR3 in amino acids: CASGQGEGRELEAQYF. CDR3 nucleotide sequence: TGCGCCAGCGGCCAAGGCGAGGGGCGGGAACTAGAGGCCCAGTACTTC.

In regard to this clonotype: The junction shows a germline mismatch at one end, possibly a read error. The chain couples TRBV4-1 to TRBJ2-2; weak D call: TRBD1 (7 bases). The germline gives CDR1 MGHRA, CDR2 YSYEKL. The CDR3 totals 15 residues. The CDR3 DNA follows: TGTGCCAGCAGCCAGGGGGGAACATCCCCCGGGGAGCTGTATTTT. Translation gives CASSQGGTSPGELYF.

This clonotype was recorded once. The rearrangement uses TRBV14 and TRBJ2-1; no definite D call. In germline, CDR1 is SGHDN, CDR2 FVKESK. V was clipped by 8 bases and J by 9 bases, with 17 bases between them. The CDR3 has 13 residues. The CDR3 loop is CASQNLDTSEQFF. CDR3 coding DNA: TGTGCCAGCCAAAATCTCGACACCAGTGAGCAGTTCTTC. Full variable domain (rest looked up from reference TRBV14 and TRBJ2-1): EAGVTQFPSHSVIEKGQTVTLRCDPISGHDNLYWYRRVMGKEIKFLLHFVKESKQDESGMPNNRFLAERTGGTYSTLKVQPAELEDSGVYFCASQNLDTSEQFFGPGTRLTVL.

In the case of this clonotype: Compared with germline, one end of the junction differs, possibly owing to a read error. This chain links TRBV13 with TRBJ2-3, with D perhaps matching TRBD1 (6 bases). CDR1 PRHDT and CDR2 FYEKMQ come from the germline V gene (reference sequence). This CDR3 has 15 residues. The DNA for the CDR3 is TGTTCCAGCAGCCCTGGGACAAGGGGCACAGATACGCAGTATTTT. Translating it yields CSSSPGTRGTDTQYF.

Note on this clonotype: A read error may produce the germline difference seen at one junction end. The V gene is TRBV6-2 or TRBV6-3, the J gene TRBJ1-5; a possible D gene is TRBD1 (5 bases). This CDR3 is 13 amino acids long. Germline loops: CDR1 MNHEY, CDR2 SVGEGT. The CDR3 region has the DNA TGTGCCAGTAGTTGCGACAGCTATCAGCCCCAGAATTTT. Translating gives CASSCDSYQPQNF.

As to this clonotype: One junction end disagrees with the germline gene, perhaps due to a read error. The chain couples TRBV11-2 to TRBJ2-6; D is perhaps TRBD1 or TRBD2 (5 bases each). The germline CDR1 and CDR2 sequences are SGHAT and FQNNGV. The CDR3 totals 21 residues. The CDR3 spells CTSSIGGDSGISLSGANVLTF. CDR3 bases: TGTACCAGCAGCATTGGGGGAGACAGTGGCATTTCCCTCTCTGGGGCCAACGTCCTGACTTTC.

Note on this clonotype: Compared with germline, one end of the junction differs, possibly owing to a read error. V is TRBV5-1 and J is TRBJ2-7, with TRBD1 matching over 7 bases. This CDR3 comprises 14 residues. Germline V lookup: CDR1 SGHRS, CDR2 YFSETQ. The CDR3 DNA reads TGCACCAGCAGCTCGCCTAAGGGGGCGAACGAGCAGTACTTC. Its protein is CTSSSPKGANEQYF.

In its sample, this clonotype was seen once. Since no conserved phenylalanine or tryptophan closes the CDR3, a read error is the likely cause. The rearrangement uses TRBV29-1 and TRBJ2-7; the D is unclear. This CDR3 contains 15 residues. Germline CDR1 SQVTM, CDR2 ANQGSEA. The chain's CDR3 is CSVRPSKVKSYEQYL. In nucleotides, the CDR3 is TGCAGCGTACGCCCTTCCAAGGTCAAGTCTTACGAACAGTACTTA.

Notes on this clonotype: At one end the junction does not follow the germline gene, possibly because of a read error. The chain employs TRBV5-6 and TRBJ1-5, with D perhaps matching TRBD1 (6 bases). The CDR3 spans 16 residues. The germline V gene has CDR1 SGHDT and CDR2 YYEEEE. DNA of the CDR3: TGTGCCAGCAGCTGGATGGGGGGGCATAGCAATCAACCCCAGCATTTT. It translates to CASSWMGGHSNQPQHF.

To note about this clonotype: At one end, the junction sequence differs from germline, possibly due to a read error. CDR3 protein: CASGPGGRARAKNIRYF. The CDR3 DNA sequence: TGTGCCAGCGGCCCTGGGGGTAGAGCCCGGGCCAAAAACATTCGGTACTTC. This chain uses TRBV12-3 or TRBV12-4 with TRBJ2-4; possibly TRBD1 or TRBD2 for D (5 bases each). The CDR3 loop spans 17 amino acids.

Details on this clonotype: Because it lacks the conserved phenylalanine or tryptophan at the end, this CDR3 is likely a read error. The chain carries TRBV6-2 or TRBV6-3 and TRBJ2-7; D gene ambiguous. CDR3 length: 12 amino acids. Germline V gives CDR1 MNHEY, CDR2 SVGEGT. The CDR3 reads CTSTSSVYEQYS. The CDR3 bases are TGTACCAGCACCTCTAGTGTCTACGAGCAGTACTCC.

Note on this clonotype: Compared with germline, one end of the junction differs, possibly owing to a read error. This sequence joins TRBV4-2 and TRBJ2-1; tentatively, D is TRBD1 or TRBD2 (5 bases each). The CDR3 length is 16 residues. CDR1 is LGHNA and CDR2 is YNFKEQ in the germline V gene. CDR3 nucleotide sequence: TGTGCCAGGAGCCCCCGGGACGGTCAGGTTACTCATGAGCAGTTCTTC. It translates to CARSPRDGQVTHEQFF.

A word on this clonotype: Germline and junction disagree at one end, which may indicate a read error. The chain uses TRBV4-1 and TRBJ1-2; 7 nucleotides line up with TRBD1. Germline CDR1 reads MGHRA; CDR2 reads YSYEKL. The CDR3 loop spans 15 amino acids. CDR3: CASSQVARGGYGYTF. The CDR3 DNA follows: TGCGCCAGTAGCCAAGTGGCCAGGGGGGGCTATGGCTACACCTTC.

Of note for this clonotype: The junction differs from germline at one of its ends, possibly a read error. This chain joins TRBV29-1 and TRBJ2-5, with D possibly matching TRBD1 (5 bases). There are 12 residues in the CDR3. Germline V gives CDR1 SQVTM, CDR2 ANQGSEA. CDR3 sequence (DNA): TGCAGCGTGCCGCAGGGATGGACGTCCCACTACTTC. Translation gives CSVPQGWTSHYF.

This clonotype was seen ten or more times. J is TRBJ2-5 and V is TRBV5-1; 7 bases align to TRBD1. Germline values: CDR1 SGHRS, CDR2 YFSETQ. Germline trimming cut 4 bases from V and 1 base from J; bases unmatched to any gene: 7. The CDR3 totals 15 residues. The CDR3 nucleotides are TGCGCCAGCAGCCACGACAGGGTTGGCCAAGAGACCCAGTACTTC. Protein product: CASSHDRVGQETQYF.

Details on this clonotype: The junction departs from germline at one end; a sequencing error may be responsible. This chain links TRBV6-2 or TRBV6-3 with TRBJ2-1; 12 bases are shared with TRBD2. CDR1 is MNHEY and CDR2 is SVGEGT in the germline V gene. This CDR3 has 15 residues. DNA for the CDR3: TGTACCAGCATGCCACTAGCGGGAGGTTACAATGAGCAGTTCTTC. It is translated as CTSMPLAGGYNEQFF.

The gene calls are TRBV11-2 and TRBJ2-2, with D unclear. V was pared by 3 bases and J by 3 bases, with 5 bases between. There are 13 residues in the CDR3. Germline V gene data show CDR1 as SGHAT and CDR2 as FQNNGV. DNA for the CDR3: TGTGCCAGCAGCTTGACGGACACCGGGGAGCTGTTTTTT. Protein: CASSLTDTGELFF.

The chain carries TRBV11-2 and TRBJ2-1, with 8 bases aligning to TRBD2. The germline V gene encodes CDR1 SGHAT and CDR2 FQNNGV. The CDR3 has 16 amino acids. The ends lost 7 bases at V and 4 bases at J; junction bases unmatched: 12. This chain's CDR3 is CASNSTMSGGYNEQFF. CDR3 DNA sequence: TGTGCCAGCAACTCAACCATGAGCGGGGGTTACAATGAGCAGTTCTTC.

This chain connects TRBV10-3 to TRBJ1-6, with a tentative D call TRBD1 (5 bases). The CDR3 extends over 14 amino acids. V was cut by 10 bases and J by 7 bases, with 17 bases left in between. From germline, CDR1 is ENHRY and CDR2 SYGVKD. The CDR3, as DNA: TGTGCCAACTGGACACGGGGTTACAATTCACCCCTCCACTTT. Its translation is CANWTRGYNSPLHF.

Note on this clonotype: Compared with germline, one end of the junction differs, possibly owing to a read error. This sequence joins TRBV11-1 and TRBJ2-4, with D perhaps TRBD1 or TRBD2 (5 bases each). The germline gives CDR1 SGHAT, CDR2 FQDESV (reference sequence). The CDR3 covers 17 residues. Here the CDR3 reads CAGSFPGASGTKNIRYF. CDR3 bases: TGTGCCGGCAGCTTTCCCGGGGCTAGTGGGACCAAAAACATTCGGTACTTC.

A remark on this clonotype: It is likely a read error, because the conserved phenylalanine at the end of the CDR3 is missing. The V gene is TRBV11-2, the J gene TRBJ1-5; weak D call: TRBD1 (6 bases). Per germline, CDR1 SGHAT and CDR2 FQNNGV. The CDR3 contains 17 residues. CDR3 amino acids: CAISIVGVTGSNQPQHL. The CDR3 DNA is TGTGCCATCAGCATAGTAGGGGTAACAGGGAGCAATCAGCCCCAGCATCTT.

This clonotype was detected once. The conserved closing phenylalanine or tryptophan is absent in this CDR3, likely reflecting a read error. The genes are TRBV29-1 and TRBJ2-2; either TRBD1 or TRBD2 may supply D (5 bases each). Germline assignment: CDR1 SQVTM and CDR2 ANQGSEA. This CDR3 has 13 amino acids. In DNA form, the CDR3 reads TGCAGTGTTATTACTGGGGGCACCGGGGAGCTGTTTATT. As protein: CSVITGGTGELFI.

CDR3 in amino acids: CASKGGIRYEQYF. The DNA for the CDR3 is TGTGCCAGCAAAGGGGGGATTAGGTACGAGCAGTACTTC. The rearrangement uses TRBV12-3 or TRBV12-4 and TRBJ2-7, with D perhaps matching TRBD1 or TRBD2 (6 bases each). The V gene lost 7 bases and the J gene lost 4 bases, with 14 bases spanning the gap. This CDR3 has 13 residues.